This is a list of T cell receptor beta chains from one sample in a study of control samples from healthy donors and cancer patients. Clones were read by immunoSEQ multiplex PCR, and TCRdb kept only the in-frame ones, dropping some. This sample yields 60,000 to 100,000 clones, of which 70% to 90% are seen a single time; about 7.1% belongs to the top ten. Sequencing was carried out using blood. Receptor source: a man aged 45-65 years in good health. Each CDR3 is given with its conserved first and last residue. Fields, in order: J gene, clone size, V gene, D gene, CDR3 DNA, CDR3 protein. D genes are given only for firm matches. Clone size is stated in some rows and not others, as once, few, many or a class when expanded.

>TRBJ2-7|few|TRBV19|TRBD2
TGTGCCAGTAGTATCCAGCGGGGGGGCACCTACGAGCAGTACTTC
CASSIQRGGTYEQYF
>TRBJ2-1|.|TRBV7-3|.
TGTGCCAGCAGCTTAAACCCTTCCTACAATGAGCAGTTCTTC
CASSLNPSYNEQFF
>TRBJ1-3|.|TRBV6-5|.
TGTGCCAGCAGTTACTCCTACTCTGGAAACACCATATATTTT
CASSYSYSGNTIYF
>TRBJ2-7|.|TRBV30|.
TGTGCCTGGTCCCGACCTGGAGCCTACGAGCAGTACTTC
CAWSRPGAYEQYF
>TRBJ2-7|.|TRBV14|.
TGTGCCAGCAGCCACGACGGGGGAGATACCTACGAGCAGTACTTC
CASSHDGGDTYEQYF
>TRBJ1-4|.|TRBV18|.
TGTGCCAGCTCCCCCGCGAGACAGAAACGTGAAAAACTGTTTTTT
CASSPARQKREKLFF
>TRBJ2-1|.|TRBV9|TRBD2
TGTGCCAGCAGCGTAGCTTATGGGGGGGGTGAGCAGTTCTTC
CASSVAYGGGEQFF
>TRBJ2-3|.|TRBV9|.
TGTGCCAGCAGCGTAGGTAAGGTAGATAGCACAGATACGCAGTATTTT
CASSVGKVDSTDTQYF
>TRBJ2-7|.|TRBV29-1|TRBD1
TGCAGCGTTGAAGCTGGACAGGGTTCCACAGACGAGCAGTACTTC
CSVEAGQGSTDEQYF
>TRBJ1-2|.|TRBV30|.
TGTGCCTGGAGTCTTTGGACGGGCGGCTACACCTTC
CAWSLWTGGYTF
>TRBJ1-5|once|TRBV7-8|TRBD1
TGTGCCAGCAGCTTAGCCCAAGGGACAGGGGATCGACAGCCCCAGCATTTT
CASSLAQGTGDRQPQHF
>TRBJ1-4|.|TRBV4-3|TRBD1
TGCGCCAGCAGCCAAGATCGGGGCAGGGGGCATGAAAAACTGTTTTTT
CASSQDRGRGHEKLFF
>TRBJ1-3|.|TRBV30|.
TGTGCCTGGACCCCCTTGGGAAACACCATATATTTT
CAWTPLGNTIYF
>TRBJ2-1|.|TRBV7-2|.
TGTGCCAGCAGCTTAGCCCCCACCCTTAGCGGTAATGAGCAGTTCTTC
CASSLAPTLSGNEQFF
>TRBJ2-3|.|TRBV30|TRBD1
TGTGCCTGGTCTATTGGACAGGGGAGCACAGATACGCAGTATTTT
CAWSIGQGSTDTQYF
>TRBJ1-1|.|TRBV2|TRBD1
TGTGCCAGCAGCCGGACCCCAACAGGGGTCAACACTGAAGCTTTCTTT
CASSRTPTGVNTEAFF
>TRBJ1-6|.|TRBV3-1/TRBV3-2|.
TGTGCCCCCAGCGCAGGGAGGGGGGGGGCGGAAAATTCACCCCTCCACTTT
CAPSAGRGGAENSPLHF
>TRBJ2-5|.|TRBV2|.
TGTGCCAGCAGTGACGCGGTGGGGAAAGAGACCCAGTACTTC
CASSDAVGKETQYF
>TRBJ2-1|.|TRBV11-2|TRBD2
TGTGCCAGCAGCTTAGACCAATCCCGACTAGCGGGGGGTCGCAATGAGCAGTTCTTC
CASSLDQSRLAGGRNEQFF
>TRBJ2-1|.|TRBV9|.
TGTGCCAGCAGCAAAGACCAGTCCGGTTACAATGAGCAGTTCTTC
CASSKDQSGYNEQFF
>TRBJ1-1|.|TRBV5-4|.
TGTGCCAGCAGCTTGGCCGGGGGGATGAACACTGAAGCTTTCTTT
CASSLAGGMNTEAFF
>TRBJ1-1|.|TRBV7-9|.
TGTGCCAGCAGCTCAAACCTCGTGGGGCGGAGAGGAGACACTGAAGCTTTCTTT
CASSSNLVGRRGDTEAFF
>TRBJ1-1|.|TRBV6-5|.
TGTGCCAGCAGGAGTTTTTCGGGACCAACCCCTGAAGCTTTCTTT
CASRSFSGPTPEAFF
>TRBJ1-1|.|TRBV7-8|.
TGTGCCAGCAGCTGGACAGTCCAGGGAAGCACTGAAGCTTTCTTT
CASSWTVQGSTEAFF
>TRBJ1-1|.|TRBV28|.
TGTGCCAGCAGTTCCGGGTTCAATACTGAAGCTTTCTTT
CASSSGFNTEAFF
>TRBJ2-7|.|TRBV7-2|.
TGTGCCACCTCGAAGGGGGGCTTAAACTACGAGCAGTACTTC
CATSKGGLNYEQYF
>TRBJ2-2|once|TRBV3-1/TRBV3-2|.
TGTGCCAGCAGCCGGATAGGGACAAGTACCGGGGAGCTGTTTTTT
CASSRIGTSTGELFF
>TRBJ2-3|.|TRBV5-1|.
TGCGCCAGCACCGTCCGGCCACTCGACCAGGGCGGAGATACGCAGTATTTT
CASTVRPLDQGGDTQYF
>TRBJ1-4|.|TRBV6-2/TRBV6-3|TRBD1
TGTGCCAGCAGCGCCGCCCGGGACAGCCATCCAAGGTTTTTT
CASSAARDSHPRFF
>TRBJ1-2|.|TRBV7-2|TRBD1
TGTGCCAGCAGCTTGGCAGGGGGAAGGGCGCGGTGGTATGGCTACACCTTC
CASSLAGGRARWYGYTF
>TRBJ2-1|.|TRBV14|TRBD1
TGTGCCAGCAGCCAAGGGGTCGGGACAGGGGTTTACAATGAGCAGTTCTTC
CASSQGVGTGVYNEQFF
>TRBJ1-2|.|TRBV7-2|.
TGTGCCAGCAGCTTAGACCCCCAAAGGGGGAGGCACTATGGCTACACCTTC
CASSLDPQRGRHYGYTF
>TRBJ1-4|.|TRBV10-1|.
TGCGCCGGGACTGGGGGTGGTAATGAAAAACTGTTTTTT
CAGTGGGNEKLFF
>TRBJ2-2|.|TRBV3-1/TRBV3-2|TRBD1
TGTGCCAGCAGCCACCGGACAGGTGACACCGGGGAGCTGTTTTTT
CASSHRTGDTGELFF
>TRBJ1-2|.|TRBV6-4|.
TGTGCCAGCAGTGGGAGCCGGGCGTCCTACTCCCCGGGGGGCTACACCTTC
CASSGSRASYSPGGYTF
>TRBJ2-2|.|TRBV2|TRBD2
TGTGCCAGCAGTGATCCGAGCGGGGGAGGAGGGGAGCTGTTTTTT
CASSDPSGGGGELFF
>TRBJ1-6|.|TRBV6-1|.
TGTGCCAGCAGTTCAGACGGGGGCTTAAACTCACCCCTCCACTTT
CASSSDGGLNSPLHF
>TRBJ1-1|.|TRBV5-4|TRBD1
TGTGCCAGCAGTTACGGGACAGGGCATACTGAAGCTTTCTTT
CASSYGTGHTEAFF
>TRBJ1-1|few|TRBV30|TRBD1
TGTGCCTGGAGCCCCAGGAGGGGGCAGTACACTGAAGCTTTCTTT
CAWSPRRGQYTEAFF
>TRBJ1-2|once|TRBV14|.
TGTGCCAGCAGCCAACTACAGTCCCGGGGCTACACCTTC
CASSQLQSRGYTF
>TRBJ2-1|once|TRBV5-1|TRBD2
TGCGCCAGCAGCTCCAGACTAGCGAGGCACAATGAGCAGTTCTTC
CASSSRLARHNEQFF
>TRBJ2-7|.|TRBV7-9|.
TGTGCCAGCAGCGCATCGGGGATTGGGGAGCAGTACTTC
CASSASGIGEQYF
>TRBJ2-1|.|TRBV19|.
TGTGCCAGTAGTATAAGAAGGCGCCAGGGGCACAATGAGCAGTTCTTC
CASSIRRRQGHNEQFF
>TRBJ2-7|.|TRBV28|.
TGTGCCAGCAGTCCAGGACTCATGAACCATTACGAGCAGTACTTC
CASSPGLMNHYEQYF
>TRBJ2-3|.|TRBV30|TRBD2
TGTGCCTGGACATCTGGGGCGGGGGACGATACGCAGTATTTT
CAWTSGAGDDTQYF
>TRBJ2-1|.|TRBV28|TRBD2
TGTGCCAGCAGTCTAGCGGGGTGGCCCTACAATGAGCAGTTCTTC
CASSLAGWPYNEQFF
>TRBJ2-5|.|TRBV18|TRBD2
TGTGCCAGCTCACCACCAATTCCTAGCGGCCAAGAGACCCAGTACTTC
CASSPPIPSGQETQYF
>TRBJ2-3|.|TRBV11-2|TRBD2
TGTGCCAGCAGCCTTATAGCGGGGTTTTTGACGCAGTATTTT
CASSLIAGFLTQYF
>TRBJ1-1|.|TRBV7-2|TRBD1
TGTGCCAGCAGCTTCCGAGGGGGCGGCACTGAAGCTTTCTTT
CASSFRGGGTEAFF
>TRBJ2-3|.|TRBV5-1|TRBD1
TGCGCCAGCAGCTATGATGAGAGAGGGGGACAGGGTTACACAGATACGCAGTATTTT
CASSYDERGGQGYTDTQYF
>TRBJ2-3|.|TRBV5-1|TRBD1
TGCGCCAGCAGGGGGACAGGGGTGGCAGATACGCAGTATTTT
CASRGTGVADTQYF
>TRBJ2-7|.|TRBV25-1|.
TGTGCCAGCAGCAGGAACAGGGGAGGCGAGCAGTACTTC
CASSRNRGGEQYF
>TRBJ2-1|.|TRBV10-3|.
TGTGCCATCAGTGCCCGAGAGGGGCCTGAGCAGTTCTTC
CAISAREGPEQFF
>TRBJ2-5|.|TRBV7-9|.
TGTGCCAGCAGCTTGGGGATTACTCAGGGGGAGACCCAGTACTTC
CASSLGITQGETQYF
>TRBJ1-2|.|TRBV19|TRBD1
TGTGCCAGTAGTCAGGGGGCGACAGGGGGCTCTGGCTACACCTTC
CASSQGATGGSGYTF
>TRBJ2-2|.|TRBV3-1/TRBV3-2|.
TGTGCCAGCAGCGAAGACAGCACCGGGGAGCTGTTTTTT
CASSEDSTGELFF
>TRBJ2-5|.|TRBV6-2/TRBV6-3|.
TGTGCCAGCAGTTACGGAGCTGTGTGGGCCCGGGAGACCCAGTACTTC
CASSYGAVWARETQYF
>TRBJ2-5|few|TRBV19|TRBD1
TGTGCCAGTAGTACCGGACAGGGGGCGGGAGAGACCCAGTACTTC
CASSTGQGAGETQYF
>TRBJ2-7|.|TRBV18|.
TGTGCCAGCTCGCAGGGACAACAGAGCTCCTACGAGCAGTACTTC
CASSQGQQSSYEQYF
>TRBJ2-1|.|TRBV9|TRBD1
TGTGCCAGCAGCCCCCGGGACAGGTCCTACAATGAGCAGTTCTTC
CASSPRDRSYNEQFF